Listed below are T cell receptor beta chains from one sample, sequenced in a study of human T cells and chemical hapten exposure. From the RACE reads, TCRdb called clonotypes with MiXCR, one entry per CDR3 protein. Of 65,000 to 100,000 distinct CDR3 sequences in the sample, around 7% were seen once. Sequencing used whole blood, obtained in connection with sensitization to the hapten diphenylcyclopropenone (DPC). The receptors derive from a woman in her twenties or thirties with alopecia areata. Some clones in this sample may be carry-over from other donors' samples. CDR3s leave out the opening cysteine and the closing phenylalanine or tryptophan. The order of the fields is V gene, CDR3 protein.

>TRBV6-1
ASTRRALNSNQPQH
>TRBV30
AWSDMRGILSTDTQY
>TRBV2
ASTWKTQY
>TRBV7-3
ASSLFQGTEAF
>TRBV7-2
ASSLAWEAF
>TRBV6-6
ASSDQEGETQY
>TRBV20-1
SARGREETQY
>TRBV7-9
ASSTELAYEQY
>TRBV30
AWSARRRIHYGYT
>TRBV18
ASSVDSLNSPLH
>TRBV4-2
ASSQEIGGHLNEGSPLH
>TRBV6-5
ASSIRQGSTDTQY
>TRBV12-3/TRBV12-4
ASSFQGRGNTIY
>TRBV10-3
AISESTGGNTEAF
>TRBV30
AWSARNADGYT
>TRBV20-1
SARDPLVTDTQY
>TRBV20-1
SARDVQGVRKAF
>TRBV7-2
ASSLAQVNYGYT
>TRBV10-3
ATLHLLPTEGQYNEQF
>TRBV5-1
ASSFGFSSRVTDTQY
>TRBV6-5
ASSYAATGYNSPLH
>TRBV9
ASSVEGHVDEKLF
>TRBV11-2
ASSLGDRGEQF
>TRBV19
ASSIPGWGTVGLNSPLH
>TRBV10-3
AISGPKLAGNTIY
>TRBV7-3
ASSSQVGSPNEQF
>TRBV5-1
ASSSVGPSTDTQY
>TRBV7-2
ASSTGLAGYADTQY
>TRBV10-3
AIRAPGQQNTEAF
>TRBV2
ASSENLGGNQPQH
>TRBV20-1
SVTTGTGGSYEQY
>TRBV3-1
ASSQDLKTVEAF
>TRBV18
ASSPPVLADTDTQY
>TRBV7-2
ASSQGQGGSGNTIY
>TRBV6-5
ASRTTSAGANVLT
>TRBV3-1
ASRMEGDTQY
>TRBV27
ASSHQLRTGPFYNEQF
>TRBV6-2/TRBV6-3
ASTLDRFNSPLH
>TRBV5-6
ASSPATGARNTQY
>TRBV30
AWSDGVRYEQY
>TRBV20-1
SARVPTGTNEKLF
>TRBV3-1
ASSQGLLAREAGGNQPQH
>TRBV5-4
ASMGQRGMTGEQF
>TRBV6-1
ASIVQLNTEAF
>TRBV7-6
ASSLALAQGETQY
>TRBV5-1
ASSLTDPRGYEQY
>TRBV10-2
ASQMAGANTEAF
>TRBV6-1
ASKAPENSPLH